This T cell receptor beta chain was documented in a study of T cell repertoires in cytomegalovirus infection. For the study at large: Matching HLA type, along with CMV infection, was indicated by public TCR beta signatures.

Study outcomes and limitations: Within the response measured ex vivo, HLA-C-restricted CMV-specific TCR beta clonotypes were dominant.

MiXCR was run by TCRdb on the reads, yielding one entry per CDR3 protein. Of roughly 100,000 distinct CDR3 sequences listed, 16% were seen once; the top ten hold approximately 7.9%. A remark on this clonotype: Its target is unknown.

Germline lookup yields CDR1 SGDLS and CDR2 YYNGEE. The V and J ends lost 3 bases and 2 bases respectively, with 7 bases between them. The CDR3 spans 13 residues. This chain joins TRBV9 and TRBJ2-3; D remains ambiguous. The TCR comes from a human donor in good health (CMV status not recorded). Some clones in this sample may be carry-over from other donors' samples. What was sequenced was PBMCs. In DNA, the CDR3 is TGTGCCAGCAGCGGGTGGAACACAGATACGCAGTATTTT. Its protein product is CASSGWNTDTQYF.